This T cell receptor (beta chain) was captured by sequencing in a study of T cell responses to AZD1222 COVID-19 vaccine. Regarding the study as a whole: Among spike-specific TCRs, nearly half reportedly target unmutated variant regions. Just a handful of AZD1222 recipients tested seropositive at baseline.

Germline values: CDR1 PRHDT, CDR2 FYEKMQ (reference sequence). Trimming at V came to 5 bases and at J to 7 bases, leaving 10 bases not matched to a gene. The CDR3 covers 14 residues. To note about this clone: As yet, its antigen is unknown.

Produced via immunoSEQ multiplex PCR; TCRdb's table is partial and in-frame only. This sample has about 110,000 clones, with roughly 90% found just once. The chain employs TRBV13 and TRBJ1-2; 7 positions agree with TRBD1. This clonotype originated in an adult in good health. The sample in question was peripheral blood, obtained on day 0 of AZD1222 vaccination. The DNA for the CDR3 is TGTGCCAGCAGCCCACGGACAGGCCTCGGTGGCTACACCTTC. Its protein is CASSPRTGLGGYTF.